This T cell receptor beta chain was profiled in a study of T-cell reconstitution after alpha-beta-depleted transplantation in children. Germline V gene data show CDR1 as SQVTM and CDR2 as ANQGSEA. V dropped 6 bases and J dropped 1 base, with 15 bases sitting between them. CDR3 length: 14 residues. Study outcomes and limitations: Newly produced T cells mostly accounted for T-cell counts and diversity one year post-transplant. Expanded graft clones, several hundred of them, were reportedly the source of alpha-beta T cells about two months after transplant.

For TCRbeta, the library was prepared with unique molecular identifiers. TCRdb itself ran the PCR reads through MiXCR, one entry per CDR3 protein. The sample lists some 300,000 distinct CDR3 sequences, around 7.3% seen once, with over 7.5% in the top ten. Ten or more counts support this clonotype. What it binds is unknown. The gene calls are TRBV29-1 and TRBJ1-2; D is possibly TRBD1 (5 bases). Sequenced here: peripheral blood, sampled 360 days after TCRalphabeta/CD19-depleted stem cell transplant. The receptor was isolated from a female patient aged 2-9 years who had a stem cell transplant for Fanconi anemia, so the T cells may come from the graft donor. In nucleotides, the CDR3 is TGCAGCGTCGCCGCAGGGTCCCTTAACTATGGCTACACCTTC. It specifies CSVAAGSLNYGYTF.